The 4 T cell receptor beta chains listed next were all sequenced from one sample in a study of identical twins. TCRdb fed the 5' RACE reads into MiXCR, producing one record per CDR3 protein. The table shows approximately 550,000 distinct CDR3 sequences, with about a fifth occurring only once. These data are also associated with another study on yellow fever vaccine responses in identical twins.

The sequenced sample consisted of CD4+ T cells sorted from blood. The receptors shown here come from a woman under 30 in good health.

In its sample, this clonotype was seen a few times. The DNA of the CDR3 is TGCGCCAGCGCGGACAGTCCCAATTCACCCCTCCACTTT. It translates to CASADSPNSPLHF. The rearrangement uses TRBV5-1 and TRBJ1-6; D possibly corresponds to TRBD1 (6 bases). Germline lookup yields CDR1 SGHRS and CDR2 YFSETQ. V was clipped by 7 bases and J by 7 bases, with 12 bases between them. The CDR3 runs to 13 residues.

This chain joins TRBV6-1 and TRBJ2-1; D ambiguous. The CDR3 loop spans 15 amino acids. V lost 3 bases to trimming and J lost 4 bases, with 13 bases between them. Germline assignment: CDR1 MNHNS and CDR2 SASEGT. The CDR3 spells CASSEQRNVYNEQFF. The CDR3 DNA reads as TGTGCCAGCAGTGAGCAGCGTAATGTGTACAATGAGCAGTTCTTC.

This clonotype occurred a few times. The rearrangement uses TRBV2 and TRBJ1-2, with D possibly matching TRBD1 (5 bases). This CDR3 is built from 12 residues. V lost 6 bases and J lost 3, with 8 bases in between. Germline V lookup: CDR1 SNHLY, CDR2 FYNNEI. The CDR3 region has the DNA TGTGCCAGCAGGCCGGGGGACTATGGCTACACCTTC. Its translation: CASRPGDYGYTF.

The V and J genes are TRBV5-6 and TRBJ2-7; 13 bases fit TRBD2. Germline CDR1 SGHDT, CDR2 YYEEEE. V lost 5 bases, J lost 5 bases, and 7 bases stayed unmatched. This CDR3 has 15 residues. The CDR3 region is CASRRLAGGGDEQYF. The CDR3, as DNA: TGTGCCAGCAGGAGACTAGCGGGAGGAGGCGACGAGCAGTACTTC.